What follows describes a single T cell receptor (beta chain). Its recognized antigen is unknown. There are no base qualities to consult, and no much larger clone falls within one base. For the CD8 naive samples, CD45RO-negative cells were positively selected for CCR7, yielding a CD45RA+CCR7+ population from which TemRA cells were excluded. Donors were healthy HIV-negative adults with no recently reported acute infections or vaccinations. Every donor was a Caucasian adult living in Nashville, Tennessee, USA. Blood was collected by leukapheresis, and PBMCs were isolated by Ficoll-Histopaque density gradient centrifugation and then cryopreserved in liquid nitrogen vapor phase. Analytical flow cytometry was used to check the purity and quantity of every magnetically sorted T cell population. From each sorted fraction, genomic DNA was isolated and quantified by UV absorbance on a Nanodrop 2000c. At the junction V is shortened by 5 bases and J by 0 bases; bases outside the gene matches: 4. CDR1 and CDR2 were assigned from the germline V gene (reference sequence) as MNHNY and SVGAGI. Its CDR3 holds 15 amino acids, cysteine through phenylalanine. The DNA shown is the 45-base CDR3, in frame from base 1.

TCR CDR3 regions were amplified from genomic DNA by multiplex PCR using the deep immunoSEQ assay. For each cell subset, the extracted genomic DNA was distributed evenly across all wells of several immunoSEQ 96-well plates, and each plate served as one replicate. Each replicate PCR for sorted subsets received around 210 ng genomic DNA, equal to 28,000 or so T cell genomes. Purified libraries were quantified with a Qubit 3.0 fluorometer, sized on a Bioanalyzer 2100, and re-quantified with the KAPA Library Quantification kit. A separate single-read 150-cycle Illumina NextSeq 550 flow cell was used to sequence each immunoSEQ 96-well plate. Per the source publication's procedure: Because only junctional sequences without quality scores were contained in the immunoSEQ output, filtering matching that applied to full-length reads could not be performed. Sequences were annotated with PyIR, a Python wrapper for IgBLAST v1.9, and V/J genes and CDR3 were assigned using IMGT germline references. Any read was removed if the V/J assignment was weak (E-value above 1e-6), the CDR3 was missing, or the read contained stop codons, out-of-frame junctions, or ambiguous translated residues. V3J clonotypes were defined by identical inferred V gene, J gene, and CDR3 amino acid sequence. Percentage overlap between repertoires was computed as shared unique clonotypes divided by the size of the smaller repertoire. Three approaches were used to assess repertoire richness: RTK rarefaction, the Chao1 estimator, and Recon v2.1 estimates of unobserved clonotypes. OLGA was used to compute generation probabilities for all TCRbeta clonotypes that the gDNA method yielded from several donors. The table comes from immuneACCESS by way of TCRdb, which keeps in-frame sequences with V and J called. Part of the clones is missing from these tables; in studies checked, under half for an unresolved V gene and the rest for unknown reasons. V and J calls and clone size are copied from that table; D and trimming were computed from the DNA. Present in this sample are roughly 2,000,000 clones, about 94% of which were seen just once. The ten most abundant clones make up approximately 1.7% of the sample.

The source of the sample is a study of shared clonotypes between healthy human individuals (TCRdb year 2020). About the study as a whole: Two women and a few men aged 18 to 49 years were included in the cohort. To estimate repertoire size and how much clonotype sharing occurs between individuals, the study deeply sequenced the blood TCR repertoires of five healthy adults. Each donor's leukapheresis produced roughly between roughly 0.94 and 9.5 billion PBMCs. Libraries were prepared and TCR repertoires were sequenced by different laboratories using diverse techniques, in order to increase sequencing depth and limit assay-specific biases. For each donor, three plates each were used for CD4 naive and CD4 memory, two plates were used for CD8 naive, and one plate was used for CD8 memory.

The investigation overall reported the following: Naive subsets generally had larger estimated clonotype richness than memory subsets did. Clonotypes shared by all four sorted-subset donors showed higher generation probabilities than non-shared clonotypes. Only blood was sampled, and tissue TCR repertoires likely differ from those in blood. Because the study included only a small number of donors, the genetic and exposure-history diversity represented was limited. About 5% of naive CD4, around 3.6% of naive CD8, approximately 2.2% of memory CD4, and 0.35% to 0.4% of memory CD8 clonotypes were shared across four donors. Rarefaction of sorted-subset datasets indicated incomplete sequencing despite the large sequencing depth. Pairwise subsampling indicated that sequencing depth was expected to affect the degree of clonotype sharing among donors.

This clonotype was obtained from a man younger than 35 in good health. Some clones in this sample may be carry-over from other donors' samples. Input material: naive CD8+ T cells from PBMCs. The cell subset or site label for this specimen denotes: CD45RA+CCR7+. Recombination linked TRBV6-6 to TRBJ2-3; TRBD1 agrees with 8 junctional bases. The DNA sequence reads TGTGCCAGCAGTCCAGGGGGCCCTAGCACAGATACGCAGTATTTT. This encodes CASSPGGPSTDTQYF.